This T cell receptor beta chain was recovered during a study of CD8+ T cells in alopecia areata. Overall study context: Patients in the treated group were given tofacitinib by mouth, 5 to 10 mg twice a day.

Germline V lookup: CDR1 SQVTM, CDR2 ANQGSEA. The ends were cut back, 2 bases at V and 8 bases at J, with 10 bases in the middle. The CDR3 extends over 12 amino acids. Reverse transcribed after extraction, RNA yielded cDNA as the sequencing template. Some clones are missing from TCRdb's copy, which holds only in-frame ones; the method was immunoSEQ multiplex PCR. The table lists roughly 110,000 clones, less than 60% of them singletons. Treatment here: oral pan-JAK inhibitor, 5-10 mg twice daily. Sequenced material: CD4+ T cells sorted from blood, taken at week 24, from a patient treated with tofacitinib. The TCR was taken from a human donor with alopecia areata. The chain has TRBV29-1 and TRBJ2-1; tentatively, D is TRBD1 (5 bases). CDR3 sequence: CSVENQGYEQFF. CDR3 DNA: TGCAGCGTTGAAAATCAGGGTTATGAGCAGTTCTTC.